This T cell receptor beta chain was sequenced for a study of identifying expanded T cells in peripheral blood. Overall study results and limits: Over approximately two and four weeks, about 17 and 20 clones changed, versus 1.2 between replicates. Two-week clone count variance significantly increased as total template count grew.

Measured with immunoSEQ multiplex PCR; TCRdb has only the in-frame clones, and not every one. This table holds roughly 130,000 clones, 65% to 90% found once. During the collection period, no donor immune events like infections were recorded. For this clone: Its target is unknown.

The TCR sequence derives from a person between 18 and 70 years old in good health. The sample taken for sequencing was blood.

This chain's CDR3 is CASSERAVAKLFF. For the CDR3, the DNA is TGTGCCAGCAGTGAAAGGGCAGTGGCAAAACTGTTTTTT. J is TRBJ1-4 and V is TRBV25-1; D gene ambiguous. The CDR3 is 13 amino acids. V was trimmed by 2 bases and J by 10 bases, leaving 11 bases between them. In germline, CDR1 is MGHDK, CDR2 SYGVNS.